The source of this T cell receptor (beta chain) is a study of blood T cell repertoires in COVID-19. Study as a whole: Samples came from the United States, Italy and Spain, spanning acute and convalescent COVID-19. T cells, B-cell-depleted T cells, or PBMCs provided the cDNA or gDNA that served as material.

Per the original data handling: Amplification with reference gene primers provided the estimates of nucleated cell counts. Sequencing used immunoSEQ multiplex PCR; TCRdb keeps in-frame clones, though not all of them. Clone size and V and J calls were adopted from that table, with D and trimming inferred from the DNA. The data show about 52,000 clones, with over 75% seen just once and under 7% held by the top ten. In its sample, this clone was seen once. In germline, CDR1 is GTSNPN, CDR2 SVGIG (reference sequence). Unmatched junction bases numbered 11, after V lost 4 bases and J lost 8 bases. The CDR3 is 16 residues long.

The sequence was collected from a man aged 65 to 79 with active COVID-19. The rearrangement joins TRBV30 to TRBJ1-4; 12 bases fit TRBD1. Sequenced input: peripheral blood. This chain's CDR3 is CAWNPRGDRGREKLFF. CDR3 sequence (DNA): TGTGCCTGGAACCCGAGGGGGGACAGGGGGCGAGAAAAACTGTTTTTT.